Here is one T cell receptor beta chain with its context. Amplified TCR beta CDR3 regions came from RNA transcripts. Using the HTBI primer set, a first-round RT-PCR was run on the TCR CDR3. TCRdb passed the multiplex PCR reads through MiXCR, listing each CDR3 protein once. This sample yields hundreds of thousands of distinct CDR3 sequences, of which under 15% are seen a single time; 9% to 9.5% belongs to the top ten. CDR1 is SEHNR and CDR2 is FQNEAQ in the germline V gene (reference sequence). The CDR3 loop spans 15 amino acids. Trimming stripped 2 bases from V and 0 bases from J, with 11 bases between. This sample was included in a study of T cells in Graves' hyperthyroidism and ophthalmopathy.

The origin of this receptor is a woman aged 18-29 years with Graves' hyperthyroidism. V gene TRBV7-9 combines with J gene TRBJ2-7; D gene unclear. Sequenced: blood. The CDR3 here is CASSLMMVSSYEQYF. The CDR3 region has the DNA TGTGCCAGCAGCTTAATGATGGTCAGCTCCTACGAGCAGTACTTC.